The entry below describes one T cell receptor (beta chain). This entry belongs to a study of blood T cell repertoires in COVID-19. Background on the study: Samples of COVID-19 (acute and convalescent) were obtained from the United States, Italy and Spain. T cells, B-cell-depleted T cells, or PBMCs supplied cDNA or gDNA.

Germline assignment: CDR1 SNHLY and CDR2 FYNNEI. The CDR3 length is 13 residues. Trimming left V 4 bases short and J 6 bases short, with 13 bases between. In the original workflow: Counts of nucleated cells, estimated from reference gene primer amplification, were obtained. TCRdb's copy holds only in-frame clones and misses some; the assay was immunoSEQ multiplex PCR. Clonal size and the V and J genes are those of that table, whereas D and trimming came from the DNA. The data contain about 190,000 clones, around four fifths of them seen just once; the ten biggest clones take up about 3%. This receptor was taken from a woman aged 80 or over with active or convalescent COVID-19. The gene calls are TRBV2 and TRBJ2-7; D may be TRBD1 (7 bases). The specimen sequenced was peripheral blood. The CDR3 spells CASSAEGAGEQYF. The CDR3 region has the DNA TGTGCCAGCAGTGCGGAGGGGGCCGGCGAGCAGTACTTC.